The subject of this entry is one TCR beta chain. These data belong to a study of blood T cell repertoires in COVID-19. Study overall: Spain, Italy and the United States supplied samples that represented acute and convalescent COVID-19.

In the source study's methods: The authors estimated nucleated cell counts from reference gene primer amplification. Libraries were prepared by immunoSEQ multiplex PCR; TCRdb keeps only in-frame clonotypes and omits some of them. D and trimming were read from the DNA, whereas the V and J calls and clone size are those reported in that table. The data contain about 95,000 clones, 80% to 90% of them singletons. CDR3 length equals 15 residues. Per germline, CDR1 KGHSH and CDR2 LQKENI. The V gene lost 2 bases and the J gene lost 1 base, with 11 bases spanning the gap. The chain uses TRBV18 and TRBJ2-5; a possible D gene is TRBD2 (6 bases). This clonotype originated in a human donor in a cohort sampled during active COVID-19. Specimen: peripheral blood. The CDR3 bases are TGTGCCAGCTCACCAGCGGGGAAAACCCAAGAGACCCAGTACTTC. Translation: CASSPAGKTQETQYF.